This TCR beta chain is from a study of neoadjuvant anti-PD-1 for oral cavity cancer. Produced via immunoSEQ multiplex PCR; TCRdb's table is partial and in-frame only. The top ten hold approximately 26% of the sample, which has more than 5,500 clones, 45% to 50% seen once. The CDR3 has 12 residues. Trimming removed 3 bases from V and 3 bases from J, with 6 bases in between. Germline loops: CDR1 SNHLY, CDR2 FYNNEI. Sequencing used tumor tissue, obtained before nivolumab (anti-PD-1) treatment. V is TRBV2 and J is TRBJ2-7, with D possibly matching TRBD2 (5 bases). This receptor was obtained from a person aged 40-85 years with oral cavity squamous cell carcinoma. This CDR3 is CASSDTSYEQYF. The CDR3 nucleotides are TGTGCCAGCAGTGATACTAGCTACGAGCAGTACTTC.